This TCR beta chain was recovered during a study of prognosis after radiotherapy for stage I lung cancer. Two-round multiplex PCR, the amplification method, yielded TCR beta CDR3 from genomic DNA. Amplification in first-round PCR relied on primers specific to each TRBV and TRBJ gene. A single record per CDR3 protein comes from TCRdb applying MiXCR to the multiplex PCR reads. The sample holds some 8,500 distinct CDR3 sequences, over 50% seen once. The sample holds many counts of this clonotype. Material: PBMCs, obtained before or after stereotactic body radiation therapy (not recorded which). The clonotype originates from a donor aged 50 or older with non-small cell lung cancer.

The CDR3 here is CASSSDREGFRNYGYTF. The CDR3 coding sequence is TGTGCCAGCAGCTCCGACAGGGAAGGGTTTAGGAACTATGGCTACACCTTC. The genes are TRBV5-4 and TRBJ1-2; 7 bases map to TRBD1. V dropped 3 bases and J dropped 2; count of bases not matched to a gene: 13. CDR3 length: 17 residues. CDR1 SGHNT and CDR2 YYREEE come from the germline V gene (reference sequence). The whole variable domain, remainder taken from reference TRBV5-4 and TRBJ1-2, is ETGVTQSPTHLIKTRGQQVTLRCSSQSGHNTVSWYQQALGQGPQFIFQYYREEENGRGNFPPRFSGLQFPNYSSELNVNALELDDSALYLCASSSDREGFRNYGYTFGSGTRLTVV.